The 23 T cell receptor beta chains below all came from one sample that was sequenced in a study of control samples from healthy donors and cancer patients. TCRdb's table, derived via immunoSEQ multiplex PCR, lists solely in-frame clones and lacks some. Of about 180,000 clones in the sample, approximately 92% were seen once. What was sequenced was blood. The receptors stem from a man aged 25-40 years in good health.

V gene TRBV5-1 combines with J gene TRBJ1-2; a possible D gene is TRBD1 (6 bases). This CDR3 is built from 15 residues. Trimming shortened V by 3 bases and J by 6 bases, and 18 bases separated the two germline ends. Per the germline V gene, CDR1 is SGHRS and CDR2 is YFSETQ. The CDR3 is CASSSPGAWMDGYTF. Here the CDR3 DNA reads TGCGCCAGCAGCTCACCAGGGGCATGGATGGATGGCTACACCTTC.

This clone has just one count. CDR3 loop: CASSDSGFITYNSPLHF. The CDR3 DNA reads TGTGCCAGTAGTGATAGCGGGTTCATCACCTATAATTCACCCCTCCACTTT. The rearrangement uses TRBV19 and TRBJ1-6; D unresolved. This CDR3 has 17 amino acids. The germline gives CDR1 LNHDA, CDR2 SQIVND (reference sequence). Trimming cost V 5 bases and J 2 bases, with 16 bases left between them.

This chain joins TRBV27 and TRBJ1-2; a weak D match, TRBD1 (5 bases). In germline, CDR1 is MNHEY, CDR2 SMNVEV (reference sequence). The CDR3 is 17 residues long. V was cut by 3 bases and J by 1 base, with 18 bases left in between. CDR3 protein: CASSFSPRDRHNYGYTF. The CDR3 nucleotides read TGTGCCAGCAGTTTCTCCCCCCGGGACCGGCATAACTATGGCTACACCTTC.

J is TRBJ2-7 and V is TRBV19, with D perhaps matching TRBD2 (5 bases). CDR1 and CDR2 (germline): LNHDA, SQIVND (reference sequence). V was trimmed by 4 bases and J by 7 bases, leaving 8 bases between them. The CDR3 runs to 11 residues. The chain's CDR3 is CASSTPGEQYF. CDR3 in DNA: TGTGCCAGTAGTACACCGGGGGAGCAGTACTTC.

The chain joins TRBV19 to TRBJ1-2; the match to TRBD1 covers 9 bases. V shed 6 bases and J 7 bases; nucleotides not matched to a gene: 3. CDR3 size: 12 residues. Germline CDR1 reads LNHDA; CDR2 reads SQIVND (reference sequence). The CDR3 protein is CASRQGATGYTF. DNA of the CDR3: TGTGCCAGTAGACAGGGGGCAACTGGCTACACCTTC.

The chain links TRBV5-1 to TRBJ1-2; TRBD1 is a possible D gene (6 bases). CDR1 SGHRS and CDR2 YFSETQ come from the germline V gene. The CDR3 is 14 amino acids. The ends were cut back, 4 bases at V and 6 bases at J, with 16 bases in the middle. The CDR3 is CASSGLGQYDGYTF. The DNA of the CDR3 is TGCGCCAGCAGCGGACTTGGACAGTACGATGGCTACACCTTC.

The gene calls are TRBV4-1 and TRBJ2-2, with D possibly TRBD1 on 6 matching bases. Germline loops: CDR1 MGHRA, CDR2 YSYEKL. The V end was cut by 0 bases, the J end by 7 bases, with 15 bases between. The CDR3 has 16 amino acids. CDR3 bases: TGCGCCAGCAGCCAAGATAATTGGCAGGGGTACGGGGAGCTGTTTTTT. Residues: CASSQDNWQGYGELFF.

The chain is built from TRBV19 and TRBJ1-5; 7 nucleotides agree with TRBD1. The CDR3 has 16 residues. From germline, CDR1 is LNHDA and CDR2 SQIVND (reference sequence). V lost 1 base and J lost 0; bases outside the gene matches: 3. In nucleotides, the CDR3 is TGTGCCAGTAGTATAGGGACAGGCGATAGCAATCAGCCCCAGCATTTT. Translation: CASSIGTGDSNQPQHF.

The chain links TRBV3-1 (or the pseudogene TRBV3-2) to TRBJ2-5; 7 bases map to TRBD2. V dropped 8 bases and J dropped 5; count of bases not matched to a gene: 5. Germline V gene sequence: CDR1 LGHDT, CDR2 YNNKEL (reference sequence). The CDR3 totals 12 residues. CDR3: CASGKGGETQYF. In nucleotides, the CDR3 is TGTGCCAGCGGGAAGGGAGGGGAGACCCAGTACTTC.

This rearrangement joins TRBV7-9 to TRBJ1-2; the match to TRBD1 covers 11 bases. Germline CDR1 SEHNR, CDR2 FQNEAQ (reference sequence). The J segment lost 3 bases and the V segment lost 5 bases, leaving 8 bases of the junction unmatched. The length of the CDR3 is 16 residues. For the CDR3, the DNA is TGTGCCAGCAGCAACGAGGGACAGGGGGAATACTATGGCTACACCTTC. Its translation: CASSNEGQGEYYGYTF.

CDR3 amino acids: CASSQAIKPNVLTF. The DNA for the CDR3 is TGCGCCAGCAGCCAAGCCATTAAACCCAACGTCCTGACTTTC. This chain connects TRBV4-1 to TRBJ2-6; no firm D call. Trimming stripped 1 base from V and 8 bases from J, with 9 bases between. The CDR3 has 14 amino acids. The germline gives CDR1 MGHRA, CDR2 YSYEKL.

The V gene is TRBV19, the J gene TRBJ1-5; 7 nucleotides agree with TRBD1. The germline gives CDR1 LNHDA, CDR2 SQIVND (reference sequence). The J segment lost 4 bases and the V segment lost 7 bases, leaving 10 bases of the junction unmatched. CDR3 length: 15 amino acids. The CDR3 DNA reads TGTGCCAGTACCATACAGGGGTTGGATAATCAGCCCCAGCATTTT. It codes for CASTIQGLDNQPQHF. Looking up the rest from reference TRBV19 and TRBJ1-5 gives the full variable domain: DGGITQSPKYLFRKEGQNVTLSCEQNLNHDAMYWYRQDPGQGLRLIYYSQIVNDFQKGDIAEGYSVSREKKESFPLTVTSAQKNPTAFYLCASTIQGLDNQPQHFGDGTRLSIL.

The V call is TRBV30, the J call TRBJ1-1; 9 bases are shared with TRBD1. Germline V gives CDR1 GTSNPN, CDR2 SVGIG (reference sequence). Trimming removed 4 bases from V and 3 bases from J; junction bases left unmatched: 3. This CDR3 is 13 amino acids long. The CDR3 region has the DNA TGTGCCTGGATGGGGACAGGGTACACTGAAGCTTTCTTT. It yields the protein CAWMGTGYTEAFF.

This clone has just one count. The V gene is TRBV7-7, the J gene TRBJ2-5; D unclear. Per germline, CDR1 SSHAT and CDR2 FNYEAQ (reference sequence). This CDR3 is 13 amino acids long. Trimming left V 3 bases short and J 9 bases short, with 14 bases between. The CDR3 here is CASSFGTSAAQYF. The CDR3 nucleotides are TGTGCCAGCAGCTTTGGCACGAGCGCGGCCCAGTACTTC.

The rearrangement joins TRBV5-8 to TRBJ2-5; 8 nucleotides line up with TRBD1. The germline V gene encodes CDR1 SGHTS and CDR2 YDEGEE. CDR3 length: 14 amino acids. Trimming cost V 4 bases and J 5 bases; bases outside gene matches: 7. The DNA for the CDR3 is TGTGCCAGCAGCCCACAGGGGGTTAGGGAGACCCAGTACTTC. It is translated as CASSPQGVRETQYF.

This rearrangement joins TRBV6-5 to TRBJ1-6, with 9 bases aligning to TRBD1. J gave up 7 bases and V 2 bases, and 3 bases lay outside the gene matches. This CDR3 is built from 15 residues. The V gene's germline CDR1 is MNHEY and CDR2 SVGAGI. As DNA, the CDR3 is TGTGCCAGCAGTTACGGGACAGGGAAGAATTCACCCCTCCACTTT. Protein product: CASSYGTGKNSPLHF.

This CDR3 reads CASSVAGGQETQYF. The CDR3 DNA reads as TGTGCCAGCAGCGTAGCGGGGGGGCAAGAGACCCAGTACTTC. The genes are TRBV6-5 and TRBJ2-5, with 11 bases matching TRBD2. The germline gives CDR1 MNHEY, CDR2 SVGAGI. The CDR3 spans 14 residues. The V and J ends lost 6 bases and 2 bases, in that order; junction bases with no gene match: 2.

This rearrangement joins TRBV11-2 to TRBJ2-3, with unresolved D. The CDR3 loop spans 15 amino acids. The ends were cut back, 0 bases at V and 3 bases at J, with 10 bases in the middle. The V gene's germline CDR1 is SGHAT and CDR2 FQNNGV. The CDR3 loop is CASSLDPQRTDTQYF. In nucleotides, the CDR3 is TGTGCCAGCAGCTTAGATCCGCAGAGAACAGATACGCAGTATTTT. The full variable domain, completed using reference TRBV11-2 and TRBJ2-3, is EAGVAQSPRYKIIEKRQSVAFWCNPISGHATLYWYQQILGQGPKLLIQFQNNGVVDDSQLPKDRFSAERLKGVDSTLKIQPAKLEDSAVYLCASSLDPQRTDTQYFGPGTRLTVL.

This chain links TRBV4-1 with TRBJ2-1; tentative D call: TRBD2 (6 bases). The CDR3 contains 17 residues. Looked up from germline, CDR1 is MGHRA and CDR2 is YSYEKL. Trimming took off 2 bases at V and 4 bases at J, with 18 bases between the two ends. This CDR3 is CASSQNPRTNQYNEQFF. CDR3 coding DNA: TGCGCCAGCAGCCAAAACCCTCGGACTAACCAATACAATGAGCAGTTCTTC.

The CDR3 sequence is CAWSGGTGYNEQYF. The CDR3 nucleotides read TGTGCCTGGAGTGGGGGGACAGGGTATAACGAGCAGTACTTC. This rearrangement joins TRBV30 to TRBJ2-7; 9 bases align to TRBD1. The germline CDR1 and CDR2 sequences are GTSNPN and SVGIG (reference sequence). With 1 base clipped from V and 5 bases from J, the junction kept 6 bases outside the gene matches. The CDR3 runs to 14 residues.

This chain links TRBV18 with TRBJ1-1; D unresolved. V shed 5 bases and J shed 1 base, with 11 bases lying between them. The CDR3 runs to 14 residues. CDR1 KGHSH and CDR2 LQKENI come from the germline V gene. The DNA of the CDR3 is TGTGCCAGCTCAAGTAGGGAGAAGAACACTGAAGCTTTCTTT. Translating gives CASSSREKNTEAFF.

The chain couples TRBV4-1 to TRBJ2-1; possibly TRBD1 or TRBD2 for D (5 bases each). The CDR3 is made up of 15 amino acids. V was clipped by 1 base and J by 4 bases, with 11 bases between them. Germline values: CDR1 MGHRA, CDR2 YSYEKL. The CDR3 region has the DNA TGCGCCAGCAGCCAAGCGCCGGGACCTTACAATGAGCAGTTCTTC. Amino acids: CASSQAPGPYNEQFF.

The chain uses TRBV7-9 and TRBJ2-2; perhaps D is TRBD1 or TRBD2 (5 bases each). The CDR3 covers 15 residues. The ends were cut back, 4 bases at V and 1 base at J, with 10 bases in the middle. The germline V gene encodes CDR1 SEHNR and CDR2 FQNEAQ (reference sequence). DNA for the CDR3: TGTGCCAGCAGCTACCGGGACCAGAACACCGGGGAGCTGTTTTTT. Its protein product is CASSYRDQNTGELFF.